This T cell receptor (beta chain) was captured in a study of cytomegalovirus exposure and HLA in healthy donors. The CDR3 is 14 amino acids. Germline loops: CDR1 MNHEY, CDR2 SVGAGI. The PCR employed 60 Vbeta primers together with 13 Jbeta primers. Using immunoSEQ multiplex PCR, the repertoire was profiled, and TCRdb retains in-frame clones only, with some absent. With 200,000 to 250,000 clones in the sample, the ten largest clones hold 1.1%. Concerning this clone itself: At one end, the junction sequence differs from germline, possibly due to a read error.

This sequence originates from a girl between 2 and 10 years old in good health and CMV-seropositive. The gene calls are TRBV6-5 and TRBJ2-3; 8 bases map to TRBD2. The sequenced sample was PBMCs. The CDR3 bases are TGTGCCAGCAGTTCCTACCCGGGGGGGACTTTAAGAGATTTT. Protein product: CASSSYPGGTLRDF.